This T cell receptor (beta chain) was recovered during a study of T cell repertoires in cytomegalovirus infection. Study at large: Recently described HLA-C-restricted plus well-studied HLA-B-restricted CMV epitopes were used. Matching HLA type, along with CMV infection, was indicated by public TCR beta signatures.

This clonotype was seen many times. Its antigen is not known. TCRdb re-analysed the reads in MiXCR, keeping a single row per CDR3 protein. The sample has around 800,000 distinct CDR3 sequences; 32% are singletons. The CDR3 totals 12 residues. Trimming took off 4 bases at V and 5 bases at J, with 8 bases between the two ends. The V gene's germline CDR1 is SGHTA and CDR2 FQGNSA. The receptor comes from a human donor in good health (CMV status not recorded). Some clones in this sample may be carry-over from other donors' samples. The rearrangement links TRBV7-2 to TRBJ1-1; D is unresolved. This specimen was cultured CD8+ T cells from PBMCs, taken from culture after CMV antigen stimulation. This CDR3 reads CASSSPRTEAFF. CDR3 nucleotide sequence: TGTGCCAGCAGCTCCCCCCGGACTGAAGCTTTCTTT.